A selection of T cell receptor beta chains follows, all from one sample in a study of blood T cell repertoires in COVID-19. Repertoires were generated with immunoSEQ multiplex PCR, while TCRdb's copy carries only in-frame clones and drops some. The sample holds some 96,000 clones, roughly 80% seen once. The specimen was peripheral blood. These receptors were collected from a man aged 50-60 years with active or convalescent COVID-19. CDR3s leave out the opening cysteine and the closing phenylalanine or tryptophan.

j_call | v_call | cdr3_aa
TRBJ1-2 | TRBV5-1 | ASSLMADYGYT
TRBJ2-1 | TRBV18 | ASSPPSTLEQF
TRBJ1-5 | TRBV5-1 | ASSLEGQGAGNQPQH
TRBJ2-7 | TRBV24-1 | ATSDLRGQGY
TRBJ2-2 | TRBV25-1 | ASQGQGWTGELF
TRBJ2-1 | TRBV29-1 | SVAPTRGNEQF
TRBJ2-7 | TRBV7-9 | ASSLMFLESGGVQQY
TRBJ2-7 | TRBV5-4 | ASSSTEIPYEQY
TRBJ1-6 | TRBV5-4 | ASSTGGAGSPLH
TRBJ2-5 | TRBV30 | AGTLLEGRAETQY
TRBJ1-1 | TRBV19 | ASSRGQPMNTEAF
TRBJ1-2 | TRBV11-3 | ASSTAGTGRGYT
TRBJ1-4 | TRBV19 | ASSRVGDEKLF
TRBJ2-7 | TRBV12-5 | ASGRTGREQY
TRBJ1-2 | TRBV6-5 | ASSQSGIGYT
TRBJ2-1 | TRBV11-2 | ASSPGSGYNEQF
TRBJ2-1 | TRBV28 | ASSFSGAGGRDEQF
TRBJ1-1 | TRBV12-3/TRBV12-4 | ASSLVEGSEAF
TRBJ1-2 | TRBV29-1 | SVGSREGVYGYT
TRBJ2-7 | TRBV4-1 | ASSQDRPSGNNEQY
TRBJ2-1 | TRBV14 | ASSQRSSGYYNEQF
TRBJ2-1 | TRBV24-1 | ATSDRAGGHDEQF
TRBJ2-7 | TRBV2 | ASSEARGSSYEQY